This T cell receptor beta chain was captured in a study of tumor-infiltrating lymphocytes in primary liver carcinoma. Turning to the study itself: Recorded tumor stage was T1-T3 N0M0, with diameters of about 4.2 to 10 cm. Tissue type made little difference to sample yields of roughly 3.65 to 7.13 million productive TCRbeta reads. Overall study results and limits: Tumor region pairs overlapped more than did tumor-adjacent and tumor-blood pairs.

This CDR3 comprises 14 residues. Germline lookup yields CDR1 SQVTM and CDR2 ANQGSEA. Making TCR beta cDNA involved approximately 510 ng total RNA and a constant-region primer. Slightly modified ARM-PCR, run as three nested multiplex PCR rounds, produced the TCR beta libraries. A C-beta reverse primer and TRBV1-TRBV30 forward primers served in each of the first two PCR rounds, at 9 to 10 cycles apiece. TCRdb called the multiplex PCR reads again in MiXCR, with one record for every CDR3 protein. This sample has approximately 210,000 distinct CDR3 sequences, with about 65% found just once. Alongside blood RNA obtained from unsorted whole blood, germline DNA was also extracted. About this clonotype itself: Its antigen is currently unknown. An end of the junction differs from the germline gene, which may be a read error.

The sequenced material came from peripheral blood. The receptor's source is a woman aged 60 to 75 with primary liver carcinoma and hepatitis B virus infection. The chain joins TRBV29-1 to TRBJ2-1; 8 positions agree with TRBD2. The chain's CDR3 is CIVERGRDYNEQSF. CDR3 DNA: TGCATCGTCGAGCGGGGGAGGGACTACAATGAGCAGTCCTTC.